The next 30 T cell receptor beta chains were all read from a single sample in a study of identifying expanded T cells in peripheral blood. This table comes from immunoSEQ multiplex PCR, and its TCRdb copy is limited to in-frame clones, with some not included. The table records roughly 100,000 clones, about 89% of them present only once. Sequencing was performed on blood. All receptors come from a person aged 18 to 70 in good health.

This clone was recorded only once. CDR3 coding DNA: TGTGCCAGCAGCTTGTTCTTTTTGAACACTGAAGCTTTCTTT. Encoded protein: CASSLFFLNTEAFF. The chain recombines TRBV5-8 with TRBJ1-1; no clear D. The V end lost 1 base, the J end lost 0 bases, and 7 bases lay between the germline ends. Germline-derived CDR1 and CDR2 are SGHTS and YDEGEE. This CDR3 comprises 14 residues.

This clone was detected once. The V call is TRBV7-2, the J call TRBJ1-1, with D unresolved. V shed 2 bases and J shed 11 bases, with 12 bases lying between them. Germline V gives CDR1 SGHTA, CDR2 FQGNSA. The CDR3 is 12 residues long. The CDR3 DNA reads TGTGCCAGCAGCTTAAGGATAAACGGGGCTTTCTTT. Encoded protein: CASSLRINGAFF.

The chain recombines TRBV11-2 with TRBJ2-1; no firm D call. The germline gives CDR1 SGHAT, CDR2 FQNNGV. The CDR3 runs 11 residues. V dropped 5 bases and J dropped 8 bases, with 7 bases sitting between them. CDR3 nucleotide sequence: TGTGCCAGCAGCCCTGAGGATGAGCAGTTCTTC. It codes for CASSPEDEQFF. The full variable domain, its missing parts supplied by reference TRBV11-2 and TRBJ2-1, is EAGVAQSPRYKIIEKRQSVAFWCNPISGHATLYWYQQILGQGPKLLIQFQNNGVVDDSQLPKDRFSAERLKGVDSTLKIQPAKLEDSAVYLCASSPEDEQFFGPGTRLTVL.

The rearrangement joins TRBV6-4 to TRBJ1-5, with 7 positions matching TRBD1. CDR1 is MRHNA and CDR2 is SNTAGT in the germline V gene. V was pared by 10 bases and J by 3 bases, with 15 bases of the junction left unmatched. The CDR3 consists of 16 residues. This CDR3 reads CAIIEQGPFHNQPQHF. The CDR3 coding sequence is TGTGCCATCATTGAACAGGGGCCCTTTCACAATCAGCCCCAGCATTTT.

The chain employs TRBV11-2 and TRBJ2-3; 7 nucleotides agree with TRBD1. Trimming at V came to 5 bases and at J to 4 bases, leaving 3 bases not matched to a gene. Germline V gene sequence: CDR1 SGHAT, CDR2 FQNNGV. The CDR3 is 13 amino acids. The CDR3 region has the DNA TGTGCCAGCAGCGACAGGGCGGCAGATACGCAGTATTTT. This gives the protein CASSDRAADTQYF.

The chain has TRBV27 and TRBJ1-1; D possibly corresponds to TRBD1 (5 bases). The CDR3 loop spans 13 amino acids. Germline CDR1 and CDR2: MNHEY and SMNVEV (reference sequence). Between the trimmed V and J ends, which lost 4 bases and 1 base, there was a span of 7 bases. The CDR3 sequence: CASSSTGNTEAFF. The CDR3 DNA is TGTGCCAGCAGTTCCACAGGGAACACTGAAGCTTTCTTT.

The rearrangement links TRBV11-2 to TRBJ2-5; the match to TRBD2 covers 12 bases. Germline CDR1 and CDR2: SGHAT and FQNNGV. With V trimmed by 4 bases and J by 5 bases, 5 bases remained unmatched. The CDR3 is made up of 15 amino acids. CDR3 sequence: CASSSRTSGAETQYF. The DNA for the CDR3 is TGTGCCAGCAGCTCCCGGACTAGCGGGGCCGAGACCCAGTACTTC.

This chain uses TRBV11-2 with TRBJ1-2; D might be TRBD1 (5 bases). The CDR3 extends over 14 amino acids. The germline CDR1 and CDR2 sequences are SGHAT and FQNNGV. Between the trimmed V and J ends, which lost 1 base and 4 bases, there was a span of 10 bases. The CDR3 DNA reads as TGTGCCAGCAGCTTAGTGGGGGGTCGCTATGGCTACACCTTC. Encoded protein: CASSLVGGRYGYTF.

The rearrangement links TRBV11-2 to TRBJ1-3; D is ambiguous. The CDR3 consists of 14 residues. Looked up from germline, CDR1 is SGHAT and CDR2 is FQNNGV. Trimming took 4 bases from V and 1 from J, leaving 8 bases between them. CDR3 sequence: CASSSAFSGNTIYF. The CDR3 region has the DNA TGTGCCAGCAGCTCGGCATTTTCTGGAAACACCATATATTTT.

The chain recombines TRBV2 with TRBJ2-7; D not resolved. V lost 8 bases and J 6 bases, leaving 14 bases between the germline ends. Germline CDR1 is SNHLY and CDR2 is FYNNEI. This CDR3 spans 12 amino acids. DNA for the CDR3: TGTGCCAGCGGTCGATATTCCCGCGAGCAGTACTTC. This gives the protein CASGRYSREQYF.

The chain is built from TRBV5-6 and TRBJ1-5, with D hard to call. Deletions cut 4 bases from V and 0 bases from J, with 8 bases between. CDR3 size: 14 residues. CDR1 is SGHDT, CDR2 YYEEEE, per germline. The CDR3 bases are TGTGCCAGCAGCGCCGCCTATAGCAATCAGCCCCAGCATTTT. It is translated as CASSAAYSNQPQHF. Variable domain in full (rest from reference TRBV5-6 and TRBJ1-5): DAGVTQSPTHLIKTRGQQVTLRCSPKSGHDTVSWYQQALGQGPQFIFQYYEEEERQRGNFPDRFSGHQFPNYSSELNVNALLLGDSALYLCASSAAYSNQPQHFGDGTRLSIL.

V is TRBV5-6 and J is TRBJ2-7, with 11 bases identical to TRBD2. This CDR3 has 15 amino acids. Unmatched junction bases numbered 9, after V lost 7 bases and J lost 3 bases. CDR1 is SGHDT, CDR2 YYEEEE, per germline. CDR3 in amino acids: CASSTSGGSHYEQYF. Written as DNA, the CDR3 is TGTGCCAGCTCAACTAGCGGGGGTTCACACTACGAGCAGTACTTC.

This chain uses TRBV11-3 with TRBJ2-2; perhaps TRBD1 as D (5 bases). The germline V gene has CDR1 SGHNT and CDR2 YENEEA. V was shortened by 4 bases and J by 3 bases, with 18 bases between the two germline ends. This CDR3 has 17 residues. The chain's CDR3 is CASSSQGGAAYTGELFF. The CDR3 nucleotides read TGTGCCAGCAGCTCTCAGGGTGGGGCAGCCTACACCGGGGAGCTGTTTTTT. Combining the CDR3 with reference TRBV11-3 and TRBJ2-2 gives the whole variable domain EAGVVQSPRYKIIEKKQPVAFWCNPISGHNTLYWYLQNLGQGPELLIRYENEEAVDDSQLPKDRFSAERLKGVDSTLKIQPAELGDSAVYLCASSSQGGAAYTGELFFGEGSRLTVL.

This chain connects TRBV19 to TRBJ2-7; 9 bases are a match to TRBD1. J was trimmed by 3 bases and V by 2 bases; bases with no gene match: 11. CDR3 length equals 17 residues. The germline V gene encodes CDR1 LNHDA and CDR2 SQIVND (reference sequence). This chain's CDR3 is CASSIFGGTGFFYEQYF. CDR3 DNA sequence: TGTGCCAGTAGTATATTCGGCGGGACAGGGTTCTTCTACGAGCAGTACTTC.

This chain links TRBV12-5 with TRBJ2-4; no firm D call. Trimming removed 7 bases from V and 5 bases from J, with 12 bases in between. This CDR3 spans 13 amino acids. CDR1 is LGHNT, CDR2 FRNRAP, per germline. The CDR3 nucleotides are TGTGCTAGTGTGGAGCTACCCCAAAACATTCAGTACTTC. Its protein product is CASVELPQNIQYF.

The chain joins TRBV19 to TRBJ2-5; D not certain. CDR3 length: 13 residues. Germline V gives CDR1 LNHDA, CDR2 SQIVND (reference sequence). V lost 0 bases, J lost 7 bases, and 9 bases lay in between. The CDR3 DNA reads TGTGCCAGTAGTATAGACGGCCCAGGGACCCAGTACTTC. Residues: CASSIDGPGTQYF.

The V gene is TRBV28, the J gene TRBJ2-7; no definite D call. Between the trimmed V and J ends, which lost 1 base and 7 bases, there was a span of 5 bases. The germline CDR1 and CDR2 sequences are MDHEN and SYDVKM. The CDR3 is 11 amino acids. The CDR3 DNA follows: TGTGCCAGCAGTTTATACCCGGAGCAGTACTTC. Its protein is CASSLYPEQYF.

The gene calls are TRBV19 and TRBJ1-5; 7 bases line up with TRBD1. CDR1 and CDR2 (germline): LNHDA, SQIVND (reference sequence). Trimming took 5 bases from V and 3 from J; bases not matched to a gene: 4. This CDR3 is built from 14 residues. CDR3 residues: CASSRQGVNQPQHF. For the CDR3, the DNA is TGTGCCAGTAGTCGGCAGGGGGTCAATCAGCCCCAGCATTTT.

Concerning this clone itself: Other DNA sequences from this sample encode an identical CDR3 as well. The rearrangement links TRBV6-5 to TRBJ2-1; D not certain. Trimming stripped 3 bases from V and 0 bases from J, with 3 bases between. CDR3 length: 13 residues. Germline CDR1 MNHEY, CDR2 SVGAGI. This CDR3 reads CASSYSSYNEQFF. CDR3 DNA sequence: TGTGCCAGCAGTTATAGCTCCTACAATGAGCAGTTCTTC.

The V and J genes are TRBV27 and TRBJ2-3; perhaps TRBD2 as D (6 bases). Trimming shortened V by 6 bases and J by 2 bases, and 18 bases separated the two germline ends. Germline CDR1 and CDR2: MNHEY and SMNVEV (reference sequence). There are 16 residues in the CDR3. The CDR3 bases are TGTGCCAGCAGGCCGGGGACTTTGGGACTCACAGATACGCAGTATTTT. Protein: CASRPGTLGLTDTQYF.

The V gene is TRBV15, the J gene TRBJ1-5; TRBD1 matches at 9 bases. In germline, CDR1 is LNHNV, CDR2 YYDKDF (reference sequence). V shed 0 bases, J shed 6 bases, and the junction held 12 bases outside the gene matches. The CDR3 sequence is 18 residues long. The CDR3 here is CATSREIPGTGNFQPQHF. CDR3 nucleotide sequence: TGTGCCACCAGCAGAGAGATCCCCGGGACAGGGAATTTTCAGCCCCAGCATTTT. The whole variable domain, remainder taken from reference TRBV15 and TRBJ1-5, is DAMVIQNPRYQVTQFGKPVTLSCSQTLNHNVMYWYQQKSSQAPKLLFHYYDKDFNNEADTPDNFQSRRPNTSFCFLDIRSPGLGDTAMYLCATSREIPGTGNFQPQHFGDGTRLSIL.

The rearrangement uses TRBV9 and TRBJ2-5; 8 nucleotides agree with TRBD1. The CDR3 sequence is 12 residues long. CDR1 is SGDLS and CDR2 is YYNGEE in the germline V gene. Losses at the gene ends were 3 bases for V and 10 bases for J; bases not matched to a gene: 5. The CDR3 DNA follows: TGTGCCAGCAGCGCGGGACAGGAGGTCCAGTACTTC. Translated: CASSAGQEVQYF.

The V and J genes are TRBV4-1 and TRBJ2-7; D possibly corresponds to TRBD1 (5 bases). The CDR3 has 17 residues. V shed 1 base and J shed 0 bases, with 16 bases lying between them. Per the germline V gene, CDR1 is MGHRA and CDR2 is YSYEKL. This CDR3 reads CASSQASSGSSSYEQYF. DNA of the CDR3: TGCGCCAGCAGCCAAGCAAGTTCAGGGTCGAGCTCCTACGAGCAGTACTTC.

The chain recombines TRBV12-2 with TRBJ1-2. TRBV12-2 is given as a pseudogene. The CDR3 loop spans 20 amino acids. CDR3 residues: CASRLALFMSLGVGVGGYTF. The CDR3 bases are TGTGCAAGTCGCTTAGCGCTTTTTATGTCTTTAGGCGTCGGGGTCGGTGGCTACACCTTC.

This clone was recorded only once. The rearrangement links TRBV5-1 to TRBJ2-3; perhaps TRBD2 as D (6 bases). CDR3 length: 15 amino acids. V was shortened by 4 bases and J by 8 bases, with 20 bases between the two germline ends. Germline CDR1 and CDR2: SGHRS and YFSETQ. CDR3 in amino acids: CASSITPGRAGTQYF. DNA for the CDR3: TGCGCCAGCAGCATCACACCGGGCCGAGCGGGTACGCAGTATTTT.

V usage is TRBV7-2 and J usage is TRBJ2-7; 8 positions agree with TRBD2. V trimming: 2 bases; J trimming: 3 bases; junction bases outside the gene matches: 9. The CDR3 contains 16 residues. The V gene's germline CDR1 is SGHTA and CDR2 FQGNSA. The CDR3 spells CASSLSLQRGSYEQYF. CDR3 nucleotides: TGTGCCAGCAGCTTATCCCTCCAGCGGGGGAGCTACGAGCAGTACTTC.

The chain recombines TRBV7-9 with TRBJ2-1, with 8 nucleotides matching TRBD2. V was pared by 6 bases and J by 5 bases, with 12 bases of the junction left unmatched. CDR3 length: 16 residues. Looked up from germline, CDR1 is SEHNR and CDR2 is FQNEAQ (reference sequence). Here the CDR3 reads CASRLAGGTEDNEQFF. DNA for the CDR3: TGTGCCAGCAGGCTCGCGGGGGGTACGGAGGACAATGAGCAGTTCTTC.

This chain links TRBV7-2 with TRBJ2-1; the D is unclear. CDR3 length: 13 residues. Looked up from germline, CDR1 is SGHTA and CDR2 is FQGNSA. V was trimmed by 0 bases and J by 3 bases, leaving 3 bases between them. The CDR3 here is CASSLAVYNEQFF. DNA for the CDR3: TGTGCCAGCAGCTTAGCAGTCTACAATGAGCAGTTCTTC.

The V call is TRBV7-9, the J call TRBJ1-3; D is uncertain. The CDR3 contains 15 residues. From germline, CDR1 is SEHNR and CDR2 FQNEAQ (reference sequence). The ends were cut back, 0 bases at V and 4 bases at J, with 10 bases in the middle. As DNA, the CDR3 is TGTGCCAGCAGCTTAGCGGTTTCCTCCGGAAACACCATATATTTT. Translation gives CASSLAVSSGNTIYF.

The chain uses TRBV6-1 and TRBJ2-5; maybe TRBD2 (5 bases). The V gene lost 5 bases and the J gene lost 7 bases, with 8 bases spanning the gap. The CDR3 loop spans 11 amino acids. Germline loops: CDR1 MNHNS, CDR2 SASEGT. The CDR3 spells CASSYGGTQYF. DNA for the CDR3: TGTGCCAGCAGTTACGGAGGGACCCAGTACTTC.